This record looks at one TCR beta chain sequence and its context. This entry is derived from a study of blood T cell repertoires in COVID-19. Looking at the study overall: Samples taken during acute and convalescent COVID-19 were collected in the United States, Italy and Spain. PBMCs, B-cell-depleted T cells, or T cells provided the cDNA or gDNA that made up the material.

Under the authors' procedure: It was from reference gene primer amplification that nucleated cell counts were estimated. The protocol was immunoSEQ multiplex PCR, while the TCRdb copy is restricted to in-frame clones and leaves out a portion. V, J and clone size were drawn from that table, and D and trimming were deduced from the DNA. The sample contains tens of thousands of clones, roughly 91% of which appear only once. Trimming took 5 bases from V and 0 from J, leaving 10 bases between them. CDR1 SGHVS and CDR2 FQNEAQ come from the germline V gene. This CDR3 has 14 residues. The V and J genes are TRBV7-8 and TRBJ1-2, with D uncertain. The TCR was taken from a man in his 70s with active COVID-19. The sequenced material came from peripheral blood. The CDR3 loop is CASSPIASNYGYTF. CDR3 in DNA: TGTGCCAGCAGCCCCATAGCCTCTAACTATGGCTACACCTTC.